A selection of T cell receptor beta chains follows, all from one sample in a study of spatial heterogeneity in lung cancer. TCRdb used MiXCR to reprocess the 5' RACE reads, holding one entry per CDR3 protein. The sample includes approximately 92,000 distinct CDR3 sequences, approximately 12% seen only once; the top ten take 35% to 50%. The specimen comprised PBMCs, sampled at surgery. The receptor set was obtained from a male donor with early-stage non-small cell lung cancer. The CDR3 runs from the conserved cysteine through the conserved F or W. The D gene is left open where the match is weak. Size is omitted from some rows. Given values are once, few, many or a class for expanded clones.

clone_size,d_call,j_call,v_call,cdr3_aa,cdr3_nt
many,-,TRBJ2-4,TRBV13,CASSYSLQGRLSIQYF,TGTGCCAGCAGTTATTCCTTACAGGGCCGGTTGAGCATTCAGTACTTC
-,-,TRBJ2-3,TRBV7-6,CASSPSSWGTDTQYF,TGTGCCAGCAGCCCGAGTTCCTGGGGCACAGATACGCAGTATTTT
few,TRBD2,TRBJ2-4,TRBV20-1,CSARDPLAGGGDIQYF,TGCAGTGCTAGAGATCCCCTAGCGGGGGGCGGAGACATTCAGTACTTC
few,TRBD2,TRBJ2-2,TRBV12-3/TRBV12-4,CASSQGLATNTGELFF,TGTGCCAGCAGTCAAGGACTAGCGACTAACACCGGGGAGCTGTTTTTT
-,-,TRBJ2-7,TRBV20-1,CSARDSYTYEQYF,TGCAGTGCTAGAGATTCGTATACCTACGAGCAGTACTTC
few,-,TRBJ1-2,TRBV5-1,CASSADQGNYGYTF,TGCGCCAGCAGCGCGGACCAGGGTAACTATGGCTACACCTTC
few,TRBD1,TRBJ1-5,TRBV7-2,CASSPAGGRGNQPQHF,TGTGCCAGCAGCCCCGCAGGGGGAAGAGGCAATCAGCCCCAGCATTTT
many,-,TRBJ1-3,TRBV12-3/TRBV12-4,CASSRDTYSGNTIYF,TGTGCCAGCAGTCGGGACACCTACTCTGGAAACACCATATATTTT
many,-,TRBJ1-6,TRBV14,CASSPTVNSYNSPLHF,TGTGCCAGCAGCCCGACAGTGAACTCCTATAATTCACCCCTCCACTTT
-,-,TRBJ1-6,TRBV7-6,CASSPWTDSPLHF,TGTGCCAGCAGCCCTTGGACAGATTCACCCCTCCACTTT
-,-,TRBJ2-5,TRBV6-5,CASSYSRGQGETQYF,TGTGCCAGCAGTTACTCCAGGGGTCAAGGAGAGACCCAGTACTTC
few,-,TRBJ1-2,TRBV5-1,CASSLEGTEFSNYGYTF,TGCGCCAGCAGCCTCGAAGGGACGGAATTCAGTAACTATGGCTACACCTTC
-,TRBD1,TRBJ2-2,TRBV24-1,CATRDSGTGVTGELFF,TGTGCCACCAGAGATTCCGGGACAGGGGTGACCGGGGAGCTGTTTTTT
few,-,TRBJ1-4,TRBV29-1,CSVEDGYFQDEKLFF,TGCAGCGTTGAAGATGGTTACTTCCAGGATGAAAAACTGTTTTTT
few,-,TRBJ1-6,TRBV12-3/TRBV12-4,CASSGDWYSPLHF,TGTGCCAGCAGTGGAGACTGGTATTCACCCCTCCACTTT
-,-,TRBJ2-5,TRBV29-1,CSADGASGRGETQYF,TGCAGCGCAGACGGGGCCTCCGGGCGGGGAGAGACCCAGTACTTC
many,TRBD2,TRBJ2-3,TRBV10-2,CASRQIAGVWTDTQYF,TGCGCCAGCAGACAAATAGCGGGAGTCTGGACAGATACGCAGTATTTT
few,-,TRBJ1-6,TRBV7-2,CASSLGQHNSPLHF,TGTGCCAGCAGCTTAGGGCAGCATAATTCACCCCTCCACTTT
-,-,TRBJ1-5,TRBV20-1,CSASRGGNQPQHF,TGCAGTGCTAGTCGGGGTGGGAATCAGCCCCAGCATTTT
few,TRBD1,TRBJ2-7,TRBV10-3,CAIRITGGASEQYF,TGTGCCATCAGGATCACAGGGGGCGCGAGCGAGCAGTACTTC
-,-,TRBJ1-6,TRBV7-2,CASSLETGDRSPLHF,TGTGCCAGCAGCTTAGAGACAGGTGATAGGTCACCCCTCCACTTT
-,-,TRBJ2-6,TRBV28,CASKVQSGANVLTF,TGTGCCAGCAAGGTGCAGTCTGGGGCCAACGTCCTGACTTTC
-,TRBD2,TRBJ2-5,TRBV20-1,CSARRTSGSVETQYF,TGCAGTGCTAGGAGGACTAGCGGGAGTGTAGAGACCCAGTACTTC
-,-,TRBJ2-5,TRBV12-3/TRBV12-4,CASPRAGSSSETQYF,TGTGCCAGCCCGAGGGCAGGGTCATCGTCAGAGACCCAGTACTTC
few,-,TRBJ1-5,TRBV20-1,CSAGRTDHQPQHF,TGCAGTGCGGGTAGGACAGACCATCAGCCCCAGCATTTT
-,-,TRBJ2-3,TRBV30,CAWSGWGSSATQYF,TGTGCCTGGAGTGGTTGGGGATCCAGTGCTACGCAGTATTTT
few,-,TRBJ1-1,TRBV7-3,CASSLSAGTEAFF,TGTGCCAGCAGCTTAAGTGCCGGCACTGAAGCTTTCTTT
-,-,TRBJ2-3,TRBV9,CASSVKGVGDTQYF,TGTGCCAGCAGCGTAAAAGGGGTGGGAGATACGCAGTATTTT
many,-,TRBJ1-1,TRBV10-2,CASRPLPLDEAFF,TGCGCCAGCAGGCCCCTACCTCTAGATGAAGCTTTCTTT